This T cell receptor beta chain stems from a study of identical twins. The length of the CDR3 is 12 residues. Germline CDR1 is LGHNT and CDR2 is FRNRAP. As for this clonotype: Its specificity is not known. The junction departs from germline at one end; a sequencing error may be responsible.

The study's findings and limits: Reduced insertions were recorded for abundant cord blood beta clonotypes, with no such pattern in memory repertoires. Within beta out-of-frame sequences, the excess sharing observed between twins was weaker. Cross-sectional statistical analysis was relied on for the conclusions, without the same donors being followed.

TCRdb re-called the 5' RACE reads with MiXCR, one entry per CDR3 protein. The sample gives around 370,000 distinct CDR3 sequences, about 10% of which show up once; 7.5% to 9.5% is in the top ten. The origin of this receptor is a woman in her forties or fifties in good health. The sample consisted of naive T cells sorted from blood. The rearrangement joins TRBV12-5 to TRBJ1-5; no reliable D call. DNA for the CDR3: TGTGCTAGTGGTTTGGTAACTACAGTTTTAAATTTT. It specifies CASGLVTTVLNF.